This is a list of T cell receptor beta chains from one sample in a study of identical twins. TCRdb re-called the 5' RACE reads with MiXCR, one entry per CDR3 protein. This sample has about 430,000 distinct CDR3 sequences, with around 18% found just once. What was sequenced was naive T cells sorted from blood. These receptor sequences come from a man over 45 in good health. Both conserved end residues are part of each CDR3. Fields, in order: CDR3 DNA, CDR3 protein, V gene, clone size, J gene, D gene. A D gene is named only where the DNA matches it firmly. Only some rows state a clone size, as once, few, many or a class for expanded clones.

TGTGCCAGCAGCTCGAGTAGGAGCTCCTACAATGAGCAGTTCTTC | CASSSSRSSYNEQFF | TRBV7-2 | many | TRBJ2-1 | -
TGCAGTGCTAGAGGGACAGGGACGAGTAATGGCTACACCTTC | CSARGTGTSNGYTF | TRBV20-1 | few | TRBJ1-2 | TRBD1
TGTGCCAGCTCACCACGGACACTTAACTCCTATAATTCACCCCTCCACTTT | CASSPRTLNSYNSPLHF | TRBV18 | - | TRBJ1-6 | -
TGCAGTGCTGGGACTAGCCGCTACGAGCAGTACTTC | CSAGTSRYEQYF | TRBV20-1 | few | TRBJ2-7 | TRBD2
TGCAGTGCTCAATGGGGAGAGATCCAAGAGACCCAGTACTTC | CSAQWGEIQETQYF | TRBV20-1 | - | TRBJ2-5 | -
TGCAGTGCTCGGACAGGGGCAAGCTACGAGCAGTACTTC | CSARTGASYEQYF | TRBV20-1 | many | TRBJ2-7 | TRBD1
TGTGCCAGCAGCTTGGCGAAGAACGCTTACAATGAGCAGTTCTTC | CASSLAKNAYNEQFF | TRBV5-4 | - | TRBJ2-1 | -
TGTGCCAGCAGCACCACGGACCGGGGAAACACCATATATTTT | CASSTTDRGNTIYF | TRBV9 | few | TRBJ1-3 | -
TGTGCCAGCAGTTTTACCGGGACAGGGGGCTATTCACCCCTCCACTTT | CASSFTGTGGYSPLHF | TRBV6-5 | - | TRBJ1-6 | TRBD1
TGCGCCAGCAGCTTGGCGGTAAACCGAGTAACAGGGGATGGCTACACCTTC | CASSLAVNRVTGDGYTF | TRBV5-1 | - | TRBJ1-2 | TRBD1
TGTGCCAGCAGTCCCCGTCCCAGGACGGGGGGGGACAATGAGCAGTTCTTC | CASSPRPRTGGDNEQFF | TRBV6-2/TRBV6-3 | - | TRBJ2-1 | TRBD2
TGTGCCAGCAGACCCGGTGGTAGCGGGAATGGCGGGGAGCTGTTTTTT | CASRPGGSGNGGELFF | TRBV28 | few | TRBJ2-2 | TRBD2
TGTGCCAGCAGTTTTCTAGGGGGCGGGGAGCTGTTTTTT | CASSFLGGGELFF | TRBV12-3/TRBV12-4 | many | TRBJ2-2 | -
TGTGCCAGCTCCCGTCCGGGACAGGGGGCAGGAGAGCAGTTCTTC | CASSRPGQGAGEQFF | TRBV6-1 | many | TRBJ2-1 | TRBD1
TGTGCCAGCACAGACACTCAGCTCAATGAAAAACTGTTTTTT | CASTDTQLNEKLFF | TRBV7-9 | - | TRBJ1-4 | -
TGTGCCAGCAGCTTAGGGCTAGCGGGTGCTCGGGATACGCAGTATTTT | CASSLGLAGARDTQYF | TRBV7-7 | many | TRBJ2-3 | TRBD2
TGCAGTGCTCCGGGGGAGGCGAACACTGAAGCTTTCTTT | CSAPGEANTEAFF | TRBV20-1 | few | TRBJ1-1 | -
TGTGCCAGCAGTTTATTGCGGAATGATTCACCCCTCCACTTT | CASSLLRNDSPLHF | TRBV28 | many | TRBJ1-6 | -
TGTGCCAGCAGCTTGGGACTAGCGGGAGGGAACACCGGGGAGCTGTTTTTT | CASSLGLAGGNTGELFF | TRBV7-2 | many | TRBJ2-2 | TRBD2
TGTGCCAGCTCTCGAGGACTAGCGGGGGGCCCGCCAAATTACAATGAGCAGTTCTTC | CASSRGLAGGPPNYNEQFF | TRBV18 | many | TRBJ2-1 | TRBD2
TGTGCCAGCAGCTTTCAGGGACCCGAACTCAACACTGAAGCTTTCTTT | CASSFQGPELNTEAFF | TRBV7-9 | many | TRBJ1-1 | -
TGCAGTGCCCCGGCGGCCGGTTTCGGGGCCTCCTACGAGCAGTACTTC | CSAPAAGFGASYEQYF | TRBV20-1 | few | TRBJ2-7 | -
TGTGCCATCATGGGGCGGGAGGGCAATGAGCAGTTCTTC | CAIMGREGNEQFF | TRBV10-3 | many | TRBJ2-1 | TRBD2
TGTGCCAGCAGTTATCCCTTACACTCGCGGTTTTGGGAGACCCAGTACTTC | CASSYPLHSRFWETQYF | TRBV6-2/TRBV6-3 | - | TRBJ2-5 | -
TGCGCCAGCAGCTTCACTAAAGGAACAGATACGCAGTATTTT | CASSFTKGTDTQYF | TRBV5-1 | many | TRBJ2-3 | -
TGTGCCAGCAGCTTGGTTCCGGAGAGCTCCTATAATTCACCCCTCCACTTT | CASSLVPESSYNSPLHF | TRBV5-5 | - | TRBJ1-6 | -
TGTGCCAGCAGTTTGGATGGATTGAATGGCTACACCTTC | CASSLDGLNGYTF | TRBV12-3/TRBV12-4 | - | TRBJ1-2 | -
TGTGCCAGCAGCTCCCAAAGGACAGGGGGCAATGAGCAGTTCTTC | CASSSQRTGGNEQFF | TRBV7-2 | many | TRBJ2-1 | TRBD1
TGTGCCAGCAGCTTATCGACAGGGTCTGACAATGAGCAGTTCTTC | CASSLSTGSDNEQFF | TRBV13 | - | TRBJ2-1 | TRBD1
TGTGCCAGCAGCCTCAAAGGTAGTGGCCTGGCCCCAGATACGCAGTATTTT | CASSLKGSGLAPDTQYF | TRBV3-1 | - | TRBJ2-3 | -